The rows below give T cell receptor beta chains drawn from one sample of a study of blood T cell repertoires in COVID-19. TCRdb's copy holds only in-frame clones and misses some; the assay was immunoSEQ multiplex PCR. This sample has fewer than 130,000 clones, with about 85% found just once. The sequenced sample consisted of peripheral blood. The source is a human donor in a cohort sampled during active COVID-19. The CDR3 runs from the conserved cysteine through the conserved F or W. D genes are given only for firm matches. A clone size is listed for some rows: how often the clone was seen (once, few, many), or a class if it is expanded.

TRBJ2-7 | . | TRBD1 | TRBV7-8 | CASSFQGEYEQYF | TGTGCCAGCAGCTTTCAGGGGGAATACGAGCAGTACTTC
TRBJ1-2 | . | . | TRBV19 | CASSILGANYGYTF | TGTGCCAGTAGCATCCTCGGAGCTAACTATGGCTACACCTTC
TRBJ1-6 | . | . | TRBV15 | CATSRDRTTTLSPLHF | TGTGCCACCAGCAGAGATCGCACAACCACCCTTTCACCCCTCCACTTT
TRBJ1-3 | . | TRBD1 | TRBV3-1/TRBV3-2 | CASSQPDRVDGNTIYF | TGTGCCAGCAGCCAACCGGACAGGGTCGACGGAAACACCATATATTTT
TRBJ2-7 | . | . | TRBV27 | CASSSVHTAYEQYF | TGTGCCAGCAGTTCCGTCCATACAGCCTACGAGCAGTACTTC
TRBJ2-3 | . | TRBD1 | TRBV7-9 | CASSPRAGGRVYVSVTQYF | TGTGCCAGCAGCCCGCGAGCAGGGGGCAGGGTGTATGTTTCTGTTACGCAGTATTTT
TRBJ2-3 | . | TRBD2 | TRBV6-5 | CASSYETSASDTQYF | TGTGCCAGCAGTTACGAGACTAGCGCATCAGATACGCAGTATTTT
TRBJ2-1 | . | TRBD2 | TRBV2 | CASTLLGGLAGPSSYNEQFF | TGTGCCAGCACCCTCCTTGGGGGACTAGCGGGGCCGAGCTCCTACAATGAGCAGTTCTTC
TRBJ1-1 | . | . | TRBV6-2/TRBV6-3 | CASSYSWEAAIGTEAFF | TGTGCCAGCAGTTACTCCTGGGAGGCGGCGATCGGCACTGAAGCTTTCTTT
TRBJ2-3 | . | . | TRBV12-2 | CASRLRQDPCTDTQYF | TGTGCAAGTCGCTTAAGACAGGACCCTTGCACAGATACGCAGTATTTT
TRBJ2-7 | . | . | TRBV13 | CASSLGARTYEQYF | TGTGCCAGCAGCTTAGGGGCCAGGACCTACGAGCAGTACTTC
TRBJ2-2 | . | TRBD1 | TRBV6-5 | CASRPGQGRIGELFF | TGTGCCAGCAGGCCCGGACAGGGGAGAATCGGGGAGCTGTTTTTT
TRBJ1-2 | . | . | TRBV5-4 | CASSLDNKNYGYTF | TGTGCCAGCAGCTTGGACAACAAAAACTATGGCTACACCTTC
TRBJ1-5 | . | TRBD1 | TRBV30 | CAWSVGGAGKQPQHF | TGTGCCTGGAGTGTAGGGGGCGCCGGCAAGCAGCCCCAGCATTTT
TRBJ2-1 | . | . | TRBV6-2/TRBV6-3 | CASSLEVVFAEQFF | TGTGCCAGCAGCCTAGAAGTGGTCTTCGCTGAGCAGTTCTTC
TRBJ1-3 | . | TRBD1 | TRBV3-1/TRBV3-2 | CASRLNRGLSGNTIYF | TGTGCCAGCAGGCTTAACAGGGGGCTCTCTGGAAACACCATATATTTT
TRBJ1-1 | few | . | TRBV5-1 | CASSNDGQPNTEAFF | TGCGCCAGCAGCAACGACGGACAGCCGAACACTGAAGCTTTCTTT
TRBJ2-2 | . | . | TRBV5-6 | CASSLVVAGTGELFF | TGTGCCAGCAGCTTGGTGGTGGCGGGGACCGGGGAGCTGTTTTTT
TRBJ2-7 | . | TRBD1 | TRBV6-6 | CASSRGQGLYEQYF | TGTGCCAGCAGCCGGGGACAGGGCCTCTACGAGCAGTACTTC
TRBJ2-5 | . | . | TRBV5-6 | CASSLMGATPKETQYF | TGTGCCAGCAGCTTAATGGGGGCGACCCCGAAAGAGACCCAGTACTTC
TRBJ2-2 | . | TRBD2 | TRBV13 | CASSGGTNTGELFF | TGTGCCAGCTCGGGGGGGACCAACACCGGGGAGCTGTTTTTT
TRBJ1-1 | . | . | TRBV30 | CAGGNTEAFF | TGTGCCGGCGGGAACACTGAAGCTTTCTTT
TRBJ1-6 | . | TRBD1 | TRBV2 | CASHSQGARGSPLHF | TGTGCCAGCCATTCACAGGGGGCGCGCGGTTCACCCCTCCACTTT
TRBJ2-5 | few | . | TRBV24-1 | CATSEPTGLETQYF | TGTGCCACCAGTGAGCCTACAGGGCTGGAGACCCAGTACTTC
TRBJ1-5 | . | . | TRBV30 | CAWSDSQGFNQPQHF | TGTGCCTGGAGTGACTCACAGGGTTTTAATCAGCCCCAGCATTTT
TRBJ2-2 | . | . | TRBV9 | CASSVVAVANTGELFF | TGTGCCAGCAGCGTAGTGGCAGTTGCGAACACCGGGGAGCTGTTTTTT
TRBJ2-1 | . | TRBD2 | TRBV6-2/TRBV6-3 | CASSLRGGAASGSLNEQFF | TGTGCCAGCAGTTTGCGTGGGGGCGCGGCTAGCGGGAGTTTAAATGAGCAGTTCTTC
TRBJ1-1 | few | . | TRBV19 | CASSPPGQYASGAFF | TGTGCCAGTAGTCCCCCCGGACAGTATGCCAGCGGAGCTTTCTTT
TRBJ1-1 | . | . | TRBV2 | CASSDRSGRVDTEAFF | TGTGCCAGCAGTGATAGGTCAGGCAGGGTGGACACTGAAGCTTTCTTT
TRBJ1-5 | . | . | TRBV6-5 | CASSYSRHQPQHF | TGTGCCAGCAGTTACTCGAGGCATCAGCCCCAGCATTTT
TRBJ2-2 | . | . | TRBV6-2/TRBV6-3 | CASSYPWTENTGELFF | TGTGCCAGCAGTTACCCTTGGACAGAAAACACCGGGGAGCTGTTTTTT
TRBJ2-7 | . | TRBD1 | TRBV28 | CASSSPRTGGSYEQYF | TGTGCCAGCAGTTCGCCCCGTACAGGGGGATCCTACGAGCAGTACTTC
TRBJ2-7 | . | TRBD1 | TRBV9 | CASSPRFSGTGGQDEQYF | TGTGCCAGCAGCCCCAGGTTCTCCGGGACAGGGGGCCAAGACGAGCAGTACTTC
TRBJ2-7 | . | . | TRBV4-3 | CASSQSSPYEQYF | TGCGCCAGCAGCCAGAGTTCTCCCTACGAGCAGTACTTC
TRBJ2-3 | . | . | TRBV18 | CASSPPLSVSTDTQYF | TGTGCCAGCTCACCACCTTTATCAGTCTCCACAGATACGCAGTATTTT
TRBJ2-3 | . | TRBD2 | TRBV27 | CASRGLGTGGGLSDTQYF | TGTGCCAGCAGAGGGTTGGGGACGGGGGGGGGCCTATCAGATACGCAGTATTTT
TRBJ2-3 | . | . | TRBV13 | CASSPRDISDTQYF | TGTGCCAGCAGCCCGAGGGACATTTCAGATACGCAGTATTTT
TRBJ2-1 | . | TRBD2 | TRBV18 | CASSPPGLAGGSEQFF | TGTGCCAGCTCACCTCCGGGACTAGCGGGGGGGAGTGAGCAGTTCTTC
TRBJ2-2 | . | TRBD2 | TRBV6-2/TRBV6-3 | CASSYDGTSGSGELFF | TGTGCCAGCAGTTACGACGGGACTAGCGGGAGCGGGGAGCTGTTTTTT
TRBJ2-6 | . | . | TRBV7-2 | CASSFRRTSGANVLTF | TGTGCCAGCAGCTTCCGACGGACTTCTGGGGCCAACGTCCTGACTTTC
TRBJ2-1 | . | . | TRBV7-2 | CASSLARASDEQFF | TGTGCCAGCAGCTTAGCGCGGGCTAGCGATGAGCAGTTCTTC